Listed below are T cell receptor beta chains from one sample, sequenced in a study of regulatory T cells. Libraries were prepared by immunoSEQ multiplex PCR; TCRdb keeps only in-frame clonotypes and omits some of them. The repertoire holds more than 1,000 clones, with about 87% as singletons. The sample comprised CD4+ Tregs sorted from blood. These receptors were taken from a person aged 25 to 40 with CD3G deficiency. CDR3s include the opening cysteine and the closing phenylalanine or tryptophan. D genes are given only for firm matches. Expanded clones are given a class, and other clones once, few, many or no size at all.

clone_size: once; v_call: TRBV6-1; j_call: TRBJ2-1; d_call: TRBD2; cdr3_aa: CASTRLAGPREQFF; cdr3_nt: TGTGCCAGCACTAGACTAGCGGGGCCCCGGGAGCAGTTCTTC
clone_size: NA; v_call: TRBV11-2; j_call: TRBJ2-7; d_call: TRBD1; cdr3_aa: CASSLVQGPAYEQYF; cdr3_nt: TGTGCCAGCAGCTTAGTACAGGGGCCGGCCTACGAGCAGTACTTC
clone_size: NA; v_call: TRBV7-9; j_call: TRBJ2-7; d_call: NA; cdr3_aa: CASSQWGYEQYF; cdr3_nt: TGTGCCAGCAGCCAATGGGGATACGAGCAGTACTTC
clone_size: NA; v_call: TRBV6-1; j_call: TRBJ2-7; d_call: NA; cdr3_aa: CASRRDGLYEQYF; cdr3_nt: TGTGCCAGCAGGAGGGACGGCCTCTACGAGCAGTACTTC
clone_size: NA; v_call: TRBV18; j_call: TRBJ2-2; d_call: NA; cdr3_aa: CASSPGNTGELFF; cdr3_nt: TGTGCCAGCTCACCAGGGAACACCGGGGAGCTGTTTTTT
clone_size: NA; v_call: TRBV28; j_call: TRBJ1-2; d_call: NA; cdr3_aa: CASSLQRIYGYTF; cdr3_nt: TGTGCCAGCAGTTTACAGCGAATCTATGGCTACACCTTC
clone_size: few; v_call: TRBV6-1; j_call: TRBJ1-4; d_call: NA; cdr3_aa: CASSLVRAENEKLFF; cdr3_nt: TGTGCCAGCAGTTTGGTGAGGGCCGAAAATGAAAAACTGTTTTTT
clone_size: NA; v_call: TRBV5-1; j_call: TRBJ2-1; d_call: TRBD1; cdr3_aa: CASSAGTAYNEQFF; cdr3_nt: TGCGCCAGCAGCGCCGGGACAGCCTACAATGAGCAGTTCTTC
clone_size: NA; v_call: TRBV19; j_call: TRBJ2-3; d_call: TRBD2; cdr3_aa: CASSTGSGRSDTQYF; cdr3_nt: TGTGCCAGTAGTACTGGGTCCGGGAGGAGTGATACGCAGTATTTT
clone_size: once; v_call: TRBV6-1; j_call: TRBJ1-1; d_call: NA; cdr3_aa: CASSEALNTEAFF; cdr3_nt: TGTGCCAGCAGTGAAGCCCTGAACACTGAAGCTTTCTTT
clone_size: NA; v_call: TRBV5-1; j_call: TRBJ1-1; d_call: NA; cdr3_aa: CASSPRAQQGRTEAFF; cdr3_nt: TGCGCCAGCAGCCCGCGCGCCCAGCAGGGTAGGACTGAAGCTTTCTTT
clone_size: NA; v_call: TRBV5-1; j_call: TRBJ1-2; d_call: TRBD1; cdr3_aa: CASSPGDRGFYGYTF; cdr3_nt: TGCGCCAGCAGCCCGGGGGACAGGGGCTTCTATGGCTACACCTTC
clone_size: NA; v_call: TRBV11-2; j_call: TRBJ1-1; d_call: NA; cdr3_aa: CASSSRRDTEAFF; cdr3_nt: TGTGCCAGCAGCTCCAGAAGAGACACTGAAGCTTTCTTT
clone_size: NA; v_call: TRBV7-2; j_call: TRBJ2-7; d_call: NA; cdr3_aa: CASSLGLTPASYEQYF; cdr3_nt: TGTGCCAGCAGCTTAGGACTGACTCCCGCTTCCTACGAGCAGTACTTC
clone_size: NA; v_call: TRBV28; j_call: TRBJ2-1; d_call: NA; cdr3_aa: CASSLNSEQFF; cdr3_nt: TGTGCCAGCAGTTTAAATTCTGAGCAGTTCTTC
clone_size: NA; v_call: TRBV19; j_call: TRBJ1-5; d_call: NA; cdr3_aa: CASSITSGSNQPQHF; cdr3_nt: TGTGCCAGTAGTATAACCTCAGGGAGTAATCAGCCCCAGCATTTT
clone_size: NA; v_call: TRBV19; j_call: TRBJ2-2; d_call: TRBD1; cdr3_aa: CASSAGTVKTGELFF; cdr3_nt: TGTGCCAGTAGCGCCGGGACAGTTAAGACCGGGGAGCTGTTTTTT
clone_size: NA; v_call: TRBV28; j_call: TRBJ1-5; d_call: NA; cdr3_aa: CASSPYKLSRGNQPQHF; cdr3_nt: TGTGCCAGCAGTCCGTACAAGTTGAGTCGGGGCAATCAGCCCCAGCATTTT
clone_size: NA; v_call: TRBV6-5; j_call: TRBJ1-1; d_call: NA; cdr3_aa: CASSPTGNTEAFF; cdr3_nt: TGTGCCAGCAGTCCTACAGGGAACACTGAAGCTTTCTTT
clone_size: NA; v_call: TRBV6-6; j_call: TRBJ1-1; d_call: NA; cdr3_aa: CASSYRQGEAFF; cdr3_nt: TGTGCCAGCAGTTACCGCCAGGGTGAAGCTTTCTTT
clone_size: once; v_call: TRBV5-1; j_call: TRBJ2-2; d_call: NA; cdr3_aa: CASRATETGELFF; cdr3_nt: TGCGCCAGCAGGGCGACAGAGACCGGGGAGCTGTTTTTT
clone_size: NA; v_call: TRBV5-1; j_call: TRBJ2-2; d_call: TRBD1; cdr3_aa: CASRFGTGETGELFF; cdr3_nt: TGCGCCAGCAGATTCGGGACAGGGGAAACCGGGGAGCTGTTTTTT
clone_size: NA; v_call: TRBV6-1; j_call: TRBJ1-5; d_call: NA; cdr3_aa: CASRDYNQPQHF; cdr3_nt: TGTGCCAGCCGGGATTACAATCAGCCCCAGCATTTT
clone_size: NA; v_call: TRBV30; j_call: TRBJ1-2; d_call: NA; cdr3_aa: CAWSARGDRLNYGYTF; cdr3_nt: TGTGCCTGGAGTGCCCGAGGGGACCGCCTAAACTATGGCTACACCTTC
clone_size: NA; v_call: TRBV28; j_call: TRBJ1-1; d_call: NA; cdr3_aa: CASSTGSWGDTEAFF; cdr3_nt: TGTGCCAGCAGTACCGGGAGTTGGGGGGACACTGAAGCTTTCTTT
clone_size: once; v_call: TRBV6-6; j_call: TRBJ2-1; d_call: NA; cdr3_aa: CASSYPGAHGNEQFF; cdr3_nt: TGTGCCAGCAGTTACCCCGGGGCCCACGGCAATGAGCAGTTCTTC
clone_size: NA; v_call: TRBV7-8; j_call: TRBJ2-2; d_call: NA; cdr3_aa: CASRDPNTGELFF; cdr3_nt: TGTGCCAGCCGGGACCCGAACACCGGGGAGCTGTTTTTT
clone_size: few; v_call: TRBV28; j_call: TRBJ2-1; d_call: NA; cdr3_aa: CASSLSDAAYNEQFF; cdr3_nt: TGTGCCAGCAGTTTATCGGACGCCGCCTACAATGAGCAGTTCTTC
clone_size: NA; v_call: TRBV7-2; j_call: TRBJ2-7; d_call: NA; cdr3_aa: CASSFSGSYEQYF; cdr3_nt: TGTGCCAGCAGCTTCAGTGGTAGCTACGAGCAGTACTTC
clone_size: NA; v_call: TRBV6-1; j_call: TRBJ1-1; d_call: NA; cdr3_aa: CASSEGRLYTEAFF; cdr3_nt: TGTGCCAGCAGTGAAGGCAGATTGTACACTGAAGCTTTCTTT
clone_size: NA; v_call: TRBV27; j_call: TRBJ2-3; d_call: NA; cdr3_aa: CASSLRVGANTDTQYF; cdr3_nt: TGTGCCAGCAGTCTCCGTGTAGGAGCCAACACAGATACGCAGTATTTT
clone_size: NA; v_call: TRBV6-6; j_call: TRBJ1-2; d_call: NA; cdr3_aa: CASSSVVGGGYTF; cdr3_nt: TGTGCCAGCAGTTCCGTGGTTGGGGGGGGCTACACCTTC
clone_size: NA; v_call: TRBV28; j_call: TRBJ2-1; d_call: NA; cdr3_aa: CASSLGAYNEQFF; cdr3_nt: TGTGCCAGCAGTTTGGGGGCCTACAATGAGCAGTTCTTC
clone_size: NA; v_call: TRBV28; j_call: TRBJ1-2; d_call: TRBD1; cdr3_aa: CASSPPRTGTGHYYGYTF; cdr3_nt: TGTGCCAGCAGTCCCCCCAGAACCGGGACAGGGCATTACTATGGCTACACCTTC
clone_size: NA; v_call: TRBV7-9; j_call: TRBJ2-5; d_call: TRBD1; cdr3_aa: CASSEGQETETQYF; cdr3_nt: TGTGCCAGCAGCGAGGGACAGGAGACGGAGACCCAGTACTTC
clone_size: NA; v_call: TRBV11-3; j_call: TRBJ1-1; d_call: TRBD1; cdr3_aa: CASSLGQGNTEAFF; cdr3_nt: TGTGCCAGCAGCTTAGGACAGGGGAACACTGAAGCTTTCTTT
clone_size: NA; v_call: TRBV6-1; j_call: TRBJ1-2; d_call: TRBD1; cdr3_aa: CASRSRGHGLDGYTF; cdr3_nt: TGTGCCAGCAGGAGTAGGGGGCATGGTCTAGATGGCTACACCTTC
clone_size: NA; v_call: TRBV5-1; j_call: TRBJ2-3; d_call: NA; cdr3_aa: CASSLGRGSRADTQYF; cdr3_nt: TGCGCCAGCAGCTTAGGCAGGGGATCGCGCGCAGATACGCAGTATTTT